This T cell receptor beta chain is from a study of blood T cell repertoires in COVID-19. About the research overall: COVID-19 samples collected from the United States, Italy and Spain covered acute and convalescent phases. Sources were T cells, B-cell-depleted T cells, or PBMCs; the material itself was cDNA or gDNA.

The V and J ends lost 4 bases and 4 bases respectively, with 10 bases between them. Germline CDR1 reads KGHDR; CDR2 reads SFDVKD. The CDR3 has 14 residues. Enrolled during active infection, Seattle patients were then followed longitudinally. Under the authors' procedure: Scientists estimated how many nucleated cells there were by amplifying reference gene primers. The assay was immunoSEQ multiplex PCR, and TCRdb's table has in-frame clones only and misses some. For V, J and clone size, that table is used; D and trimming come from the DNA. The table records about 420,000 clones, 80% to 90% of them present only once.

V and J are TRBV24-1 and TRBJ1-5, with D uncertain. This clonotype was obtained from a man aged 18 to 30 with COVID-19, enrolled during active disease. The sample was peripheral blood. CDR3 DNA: TGTGCCACCAGTGACCTAACGGGTAATCAGCCCCAGCATTTT. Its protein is CATSDLTGNQPQHF.